Listed here are 7 T cell receptor beta chains from one sample, sequenced in a study of vaccination and CD4 T cells after COVID-19. With the Oncomine TCR Beta short-read assay, DNA from cultured CD4+ T cells was sequenced. Via MiXCR, TCRdb re-called the PCR reads, giving one row per CDR3 protein. Here the sample spans about 15,000 distinct CDR3 sequences, approximately 53% being singletons. Their target antigens are unknown. Treatment defined: roughly 10-day PBMC culture with coronavirus spike peptide pools or control peptides (ViraFEST assay). Sequencing used CD4+ T cells from blood, cultured in vitro. These receptors all come from a human donor who had recovered from COVID-19.

The CDR3 loop reads CASSLTGELYGYTF. The CDR3 DNA sequence: TGTGCCAGCAGCCTGACAGGGGAGCTGTATGGCTACACCTTC. The genes are TRBV28 and TRBJ1-2; TRBD1 aligns across 8 bases. The CDR3 has 14 amino acids. J was trimmed by 5 bases and V by 6 bases; bases with no gene match: 8. CDR1 and CDR2 from the germline V gene are MDHEN and SYDVKM.

This clonotype has more than one count but fewer than ten. The chain couples TRBV7-8 to TRBJ1-6; 7 bases align to TRBD1. The V gene's germline CDR1 is SGHVS and CDR2 FQNEAQ. The CDR3 sequence is 14 residues long. V trimming: 5 bases; J trimming: 7 bases; junction bases outside the gene matches: 5. This CDR3 is CASSGGGGNSPLHF. The CDR3 DNA follows: TGTGCCAGCAGCGGGGGAGGGGGCAATTCACCCCTCCACTTT.

The V gene is TRBV6-1, the J gene TRBJ1-1, with D tentatively TRBD1 (6 bases). Trimming took 6 bases from V and 4 from J, leaving 12 bases between them. The CDR3 is 13 amino acids. Germline CDR1 reads MNHNS; CDR2 reads SASEGT. CDR3 nucleotide sequence: TGTGCCAGCAGCAGGGGATCGGGCACTGAAGCTTTCTTT. Its translation is CASSRGSGTEAFF.

The CDR3 reads CASSLGQQNQPQHF. DNA of the CDR3: TGTGCCAGCAGCTTAGGACAGCAAAATCAGCCCCAGCATTTT. The rearrangement uses TRBV28 and TRBJ1-5; tentative D call: TRBD1 (6 bases). The CDR3 has 14 amino acids. Germline loops: CDR1 MDHEN, CDR2 SYDVKM. The V and J ends lost 6 bases and 4 bases respectively, with 13 bases between them.

This sequence joins TRBV21-1 and TRBJ1-2; the listed D gene, TRBD1, was not tested against the DNA. TRBV21-1 is recorded as a pseudogene. The CDR3 spans 17 residues. In DNA, the CDR3 is TGTGCCAGCAGTTCCTTGGGACAGGGCTTTTTTCGCTATGGCTACACCTTC. This sequence encodes CASSSLGQGFFRYGYTF.

By sample share, this clonotype is medium-sized (0.01 to 0.1%). This rearrangement joins TRBV7-8 to TRBJ1-2; D may be TRBD1 (5 bases). From germline, CDR1 is SGHVS and CDR2 FQNEAQ. The ends were cut back, 1 base at V and 3 bases at J, with 9 bases in the middle. The CDR3 extends over 14 amino acids. CDR3 coding DNA: TGTGCCAGCAGCTTAGAGGGGATGGACTATGGCTACACCTTC. It is translated as CASSLEGMDYGYTF.

This clonotype is a singleton in its sample. The CDR3 reads CASSQEGPTSGNLAKNIQYF. The CDR3 DNA reads as TGTGCCAGCAGCCAAGAGGGCCCGACTAGCGGGAATCTAGCCAAAAACATTCAGTACTTC. V usage is TRBV4-2 and J usage is TRBJ2-4, with 11 bases identical to TRBD2. CDR3 length: 20 residues. V was clipped by 0 bases and J by 0 bases; unmatched bases: 10. In germline, CDR1 is LGHNA, CDR2 YNFKEQ.